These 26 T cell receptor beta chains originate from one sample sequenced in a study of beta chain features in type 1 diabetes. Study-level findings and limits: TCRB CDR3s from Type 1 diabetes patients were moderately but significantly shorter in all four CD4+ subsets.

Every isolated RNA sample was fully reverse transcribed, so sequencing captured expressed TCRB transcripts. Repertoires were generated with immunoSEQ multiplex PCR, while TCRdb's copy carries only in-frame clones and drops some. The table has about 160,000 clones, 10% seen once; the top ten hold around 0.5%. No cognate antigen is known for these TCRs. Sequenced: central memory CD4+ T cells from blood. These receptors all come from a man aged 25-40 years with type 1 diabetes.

This CDR3 is CASSQATGTSGSYEQFF. In nucleotides, the CDR3 is TGCGCCAGCAGCCAAGCAACCGGGACTAGCGGGAGCTATGAGCAGTTCTTC. The rearrangement links TRBV4-1 to TRBJ2-1; 14 bases fit TRBD2. Germline loops: CDR1 MGHRA, CDR2 YSYEKL. CDR3 length equals 17 residues. The V and J ends lost 1 base and 8 bases, in that order; junction bases with no gene match: 7.

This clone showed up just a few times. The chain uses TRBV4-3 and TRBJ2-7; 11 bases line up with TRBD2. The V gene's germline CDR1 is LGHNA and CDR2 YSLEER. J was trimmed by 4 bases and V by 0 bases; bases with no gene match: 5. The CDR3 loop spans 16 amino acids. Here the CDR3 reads CASSQELAGVGYEQYF. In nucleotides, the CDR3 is TGCGCCAGCAGCCAAGAACTAGCGGGAGTCGGGTACGAGCAGTACTTC.

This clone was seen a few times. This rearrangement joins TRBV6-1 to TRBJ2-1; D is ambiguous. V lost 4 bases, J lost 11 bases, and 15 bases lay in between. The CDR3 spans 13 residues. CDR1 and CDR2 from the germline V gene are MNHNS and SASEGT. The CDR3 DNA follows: TGTGCCAGCAGTGCCAGTATCGCAGACAAGCAGTTCTTC. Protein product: CASSASIADKQFF.

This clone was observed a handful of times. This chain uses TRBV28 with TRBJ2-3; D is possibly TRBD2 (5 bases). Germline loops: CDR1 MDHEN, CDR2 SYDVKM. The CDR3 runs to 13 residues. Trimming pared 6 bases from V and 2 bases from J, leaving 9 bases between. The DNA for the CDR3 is TGTGCCAGCAGCTTGAGGGTCACAGATACGCAGTATTTT. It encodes CASSLRVTDTQYF.

The CDR3 sequence: CASSVGGGVAGEQFF. CDR3 nucleotide sequence: TGTGCCAGCAGCGTAGGAGGGGGAGTGGCCGGGGAGCAGTTCTTC. This chain connects TRBV9 to TRBJ2-1; TRBD1 might be the D (6 bases). CDR1 and CDR2 from the germline V gene are SGDLS and YYNGEE. Trimming stripped 0 bases from V and 10 bases from J, with 17 bases between. The CDR3 runs to 15 residues.

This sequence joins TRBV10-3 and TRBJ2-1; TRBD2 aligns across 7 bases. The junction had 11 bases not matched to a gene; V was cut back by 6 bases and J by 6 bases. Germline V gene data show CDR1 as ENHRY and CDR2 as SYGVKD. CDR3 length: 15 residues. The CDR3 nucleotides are TGTGCCATCAGGGCCTCTAGCGGACTAAGCAATGAGCAGTTCTTC. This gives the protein CAIRASSGLSNEQFF.

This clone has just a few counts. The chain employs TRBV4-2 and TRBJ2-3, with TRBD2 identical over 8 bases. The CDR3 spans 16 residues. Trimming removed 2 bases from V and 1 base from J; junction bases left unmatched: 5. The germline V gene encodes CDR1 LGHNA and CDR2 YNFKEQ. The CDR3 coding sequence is TGTGCCAGCAGCCAACGAGCGGGAGTGGGCACAGATACGCAGTATTTT. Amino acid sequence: CASSQRAGVGTDTQYF.

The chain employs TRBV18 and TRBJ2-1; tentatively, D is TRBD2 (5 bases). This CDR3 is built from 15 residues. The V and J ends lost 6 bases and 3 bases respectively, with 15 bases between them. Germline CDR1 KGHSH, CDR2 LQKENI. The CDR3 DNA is TGTGCCAGCTCCCAAAGCGGTGAACTCTACAATGAGCAGTTCTTC. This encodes CASSQSGELYNEQFF.

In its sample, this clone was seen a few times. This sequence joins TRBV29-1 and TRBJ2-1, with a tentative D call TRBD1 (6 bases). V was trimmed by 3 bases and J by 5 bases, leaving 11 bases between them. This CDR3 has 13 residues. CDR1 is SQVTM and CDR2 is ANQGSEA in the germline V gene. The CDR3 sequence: CSVEGNRDNEQFF. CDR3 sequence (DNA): TGCAGCGTTGAGGGGAACAGGGACAATGAGCAGTTCTTC.

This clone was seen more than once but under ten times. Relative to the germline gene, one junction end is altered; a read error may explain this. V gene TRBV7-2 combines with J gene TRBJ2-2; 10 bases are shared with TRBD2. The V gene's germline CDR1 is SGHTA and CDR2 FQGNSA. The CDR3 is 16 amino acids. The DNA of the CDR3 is TGTGCCAGCAACTTAGCGGGAGGACTTCACACCGGGGAGCTGTTTTTT. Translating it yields CASNLAGGLHTGELFF.

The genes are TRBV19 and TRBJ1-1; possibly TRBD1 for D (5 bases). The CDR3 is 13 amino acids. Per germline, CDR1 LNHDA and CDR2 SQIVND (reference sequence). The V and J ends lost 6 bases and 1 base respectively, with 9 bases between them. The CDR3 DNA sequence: TGTGCCAGTAGAAACAGGCCGAACACTGAAGCTTTCTTT. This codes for CASRNRPNTEAFF.

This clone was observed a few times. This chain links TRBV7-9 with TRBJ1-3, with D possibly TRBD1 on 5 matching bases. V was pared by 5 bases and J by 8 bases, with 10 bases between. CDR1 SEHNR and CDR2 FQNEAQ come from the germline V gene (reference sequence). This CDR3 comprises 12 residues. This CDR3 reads CASSPQGDTIYF. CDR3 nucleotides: TGTGCCAGCAGCCCCCAAGGGGACACCATATATTTT.

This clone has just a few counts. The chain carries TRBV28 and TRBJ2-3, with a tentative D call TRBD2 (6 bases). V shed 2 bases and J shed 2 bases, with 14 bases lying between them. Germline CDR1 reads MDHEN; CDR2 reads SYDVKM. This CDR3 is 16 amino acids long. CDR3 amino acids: CASSLGKLAATDTQYF. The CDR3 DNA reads TGTGCCAGCAGTTTAGGGAAACTAGCAGCCACAGATACGCAGTATTTT.

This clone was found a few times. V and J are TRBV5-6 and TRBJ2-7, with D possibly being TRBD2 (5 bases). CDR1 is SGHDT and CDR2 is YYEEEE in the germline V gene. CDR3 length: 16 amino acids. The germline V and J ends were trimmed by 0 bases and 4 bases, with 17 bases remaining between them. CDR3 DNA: TGTGCCAGCAGCTTGGTGGCAGCCGGGGTCCAGTACGAGCAGTACTTC. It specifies CASSLVAAGVQYEQYF.

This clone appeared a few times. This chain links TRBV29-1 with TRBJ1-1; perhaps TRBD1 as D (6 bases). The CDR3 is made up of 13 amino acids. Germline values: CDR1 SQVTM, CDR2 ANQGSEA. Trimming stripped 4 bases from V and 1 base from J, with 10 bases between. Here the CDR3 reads CSVARTENTEAFF. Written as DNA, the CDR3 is TGCAGCGTTGCCCGGACAGAGAACACTGAAGCTTTCTTT.

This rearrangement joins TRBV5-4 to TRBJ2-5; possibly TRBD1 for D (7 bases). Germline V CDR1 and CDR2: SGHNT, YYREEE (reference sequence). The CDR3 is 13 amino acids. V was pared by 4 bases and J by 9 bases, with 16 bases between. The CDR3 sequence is CASSRTGEDAQYF. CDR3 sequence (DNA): TGTGCCAGCAGCCGTACAGGGGAGGACGCCCAGTACTTC.

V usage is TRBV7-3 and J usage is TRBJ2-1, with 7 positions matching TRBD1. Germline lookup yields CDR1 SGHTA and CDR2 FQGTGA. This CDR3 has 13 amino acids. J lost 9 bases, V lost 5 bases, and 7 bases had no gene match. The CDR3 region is CASSTRTGVEQFF. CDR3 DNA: TGTGCCAGCAGCACCAGAACAGGGGTTGAGCAGTTCTTC.

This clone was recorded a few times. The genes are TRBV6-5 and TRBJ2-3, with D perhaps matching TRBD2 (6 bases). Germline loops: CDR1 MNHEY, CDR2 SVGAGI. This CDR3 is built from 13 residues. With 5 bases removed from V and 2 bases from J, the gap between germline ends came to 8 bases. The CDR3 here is CASSRDFTDTQYF. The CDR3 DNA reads TGTGCCAGCAGTAGGGACTTCACAGATACGCAGTATTTT.

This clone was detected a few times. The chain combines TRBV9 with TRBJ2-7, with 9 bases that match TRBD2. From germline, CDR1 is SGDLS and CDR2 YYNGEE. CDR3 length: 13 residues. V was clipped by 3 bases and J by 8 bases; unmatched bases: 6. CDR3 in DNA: TGTGCCAGCAGCGCGGGACTAGCTGACCAGCAGTACTTC. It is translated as CASSAGLADQQYF.

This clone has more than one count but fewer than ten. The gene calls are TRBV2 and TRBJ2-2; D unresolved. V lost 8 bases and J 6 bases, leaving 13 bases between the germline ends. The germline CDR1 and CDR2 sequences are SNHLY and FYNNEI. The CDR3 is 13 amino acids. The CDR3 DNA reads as TGTGCCAGCGGAGTAGCCCCATCCGGGGAGCTGTTTTTT. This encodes CASGVAPSGELFF.

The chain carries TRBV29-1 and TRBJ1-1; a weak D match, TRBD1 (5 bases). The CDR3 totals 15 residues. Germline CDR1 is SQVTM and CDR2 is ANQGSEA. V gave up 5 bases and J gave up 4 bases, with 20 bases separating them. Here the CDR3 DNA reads TGCAGCGTTTCCCCGGACGGGGGGGGGACCACTGAAGCTTTCTTT. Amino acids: CSVSPDGGGTTEAFF. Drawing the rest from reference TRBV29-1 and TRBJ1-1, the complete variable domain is SAVISQKPSRDICQRGTSLTIQCQVDSQVTMMFWYRQQPGQSLTLIATANQGSEATYESGFVIDKFPISRPNLTFSTLTVSNMSPEDSSIYLCSVSPDGGGTTEAFFGQGTRLTVV.

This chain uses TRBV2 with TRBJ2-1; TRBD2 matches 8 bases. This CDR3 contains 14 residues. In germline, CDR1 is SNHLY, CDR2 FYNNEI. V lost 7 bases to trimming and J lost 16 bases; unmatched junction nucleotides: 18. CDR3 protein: CASMLVSGNQLPFF. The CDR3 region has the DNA TGTGCCAGCATGTTGGTTAGCGGGAATCAACTGCCTTTCTTC.

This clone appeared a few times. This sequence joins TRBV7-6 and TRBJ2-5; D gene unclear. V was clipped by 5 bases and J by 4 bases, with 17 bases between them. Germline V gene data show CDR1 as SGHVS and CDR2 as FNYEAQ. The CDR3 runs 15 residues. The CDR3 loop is CASSLYRAPGETQYF. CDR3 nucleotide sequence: TGTGCCAGCAGCCTCTACCGAGCCCCCGGAGAGACCCAGTACTTC.

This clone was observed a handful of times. CDR3 sequence: CASSFGQGINTEAFF. The CDR3, as DNA: TGTGCCAGCAGCTTCGGACAGGGGATCAACACTGAAGCTTTCTTT. The J gene is TRBJ1-1, the V gene TRBV5-6; 9 nucleotides line up with TRBD1. Germline V gene lookup returns CDR1 SGHDT and CDR2 YYEEEE. The CDR3 runs 15 residues. Trimming cost V 2 bases and J 2 bases; bases outside gene matches: 4.

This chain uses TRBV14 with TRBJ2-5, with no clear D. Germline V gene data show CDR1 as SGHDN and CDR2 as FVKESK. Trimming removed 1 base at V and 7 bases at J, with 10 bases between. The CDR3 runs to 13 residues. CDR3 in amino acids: CASSQVLAGTQYF. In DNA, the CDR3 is TGTGCCAGCAGCCAAGTTTTAGCCGGGACCCAGTACTTC.

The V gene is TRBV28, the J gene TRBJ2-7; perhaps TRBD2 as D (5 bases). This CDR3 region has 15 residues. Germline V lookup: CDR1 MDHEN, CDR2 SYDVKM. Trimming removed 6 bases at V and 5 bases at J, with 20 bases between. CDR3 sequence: CASRSGPARAHEQYF. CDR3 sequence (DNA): TGTGCCAGCAGGTCCGGACCGGCGCGGGCTCACGAGCAGTACTTC.